This T cell receptor (beta chain) was profiled in a study of blood T cell repertoires in COVID-19. Study-wide background: Samples of COVID-19 (acute and convalescent) were obtained from the United States, Italy and Spain. PBMCs, B-cell-depleted T cells, or T cells provided the cDNA or gDNA that made up the material.

Source study methods: Estimates of nucleated cell counts were drawn from the amplification of reference gene primers. TCRdb's copy holds only in-frame clones and misses some; the assay was immunoSEQ multiplex PCR. That table is the source of V, J and clone size, and D and trimming were worked out from the DNA. The profile shows about 270,000 clones, more than 65% of them singletons. V was pared by 8 bases and J by 10 bases, with 19 bases of the junction left unmatched. The CDR3 consists of 16 residues. The gene calls are TRBV23-1 and TRBJ2-1, with 8 nucleotides matching TRBD2. TRBV23-1 is identified as an open reading frame with a role that is uncertain. The receptor comes from a woman aged 18-29 years with acute or convalescent COVID-19. Sequences were obtained from peripheral blood. The CDR3 protein is CASLQRRQRETGEQFF. DNA for the CDR3: TGCGCCAGCCTCCAACGGAGACAGCGGGAGACGGGAGAGCAGTTCTTC.